This T cell receptor beta chain was recorded in a study of shared T cell receptors in the human thymus. The CDR3 runs 14 residues. The germline CDR1 and CDR2 sequences are LGHNA and YNFKEQ. V trimming: 10 bases; J trimming: 5 bases; junction bases outside the gene matches: 9. Data came from immunoSEQ multiplex PCR; TCRdb stores just in-frame clones and leaves some out. The table lists 700,000 to 750,000 clones, approximately 83% of them singletons. The data were also submitted as part of a second study, on human thymus T cells. That work contributes: Resections removed during corrective heart surgery provided the thymus tissue used. Among unrelated individuals, related research reported thymic repertoires that overlapped highly.

Material for sequencing was thymocytes. This chain joins TRBV4-2 and TRBJ1-1; 11 nucleotides match TRBD1. The sequence came from a girl less than two years old with a congenital heart defect. CDR3 in amino acids: CATRTGGARTEAFF. Here the CDR3 DNA reads TGTGCCACCCGGACAGGGGGCGCGAGGACTGAAGCTTTCTTT.